This record covers a single TCR beta chain. The target antigen is unknown. This sample is drawn from a study of cytomegalovirus exposure and HLA in healthy donors. Study findings and constraints: Specific recognition of CMV antigens was confirmed in vitro for a few chains (all CMV-associated).

Primers: 60 Vbeta forward and 13 Jbeta reverse. TCRdb keeps only in-frame clones here, not all; method: immunoSEQ multiplex PCR. The data contain some 86,000 clones, roughly three quarters of them singletons. V lost 4 bases, J lost 6 bases, and 9 bases stayed unmatched. This CDR3 has 16 amino acids. The germline V gene has CDR1 SGHRS and CDR2 YFSETQ. The clonotype was recovered from a middle-aged woman in good health and CMV-seropositive. Sequencing was carried out using PBMCs. The V call is TRBV5-1, the J call TRBJ2-1; 11 positions match TRBD2. The CDR3, as DNA: TGCGCCAGCAGCCCCTCTGGTAGCGGGGGGGTCAATGAGCAGTTCTTC. It translates to CASSPSGSGGVNEQFF.